The sequence of this T cell receptor (beta chain) was determined in a study of vaccination effects on CD4 cells after COVID-19. Clones were sequenced by immunoSEQ multiplex PCR, and TCRdb holds only the in-frame ones, with some missing. The sample records some 26,000 clones, over 65% being singletons. Upon completion of 10 to 11 days in culture, CD4+ T cells were isolated. All vaccine recipients tested negative for nucleocapsid antibodies and had never contracted SARS-CoV-2 infection. In regard to this clone: What it binds is unknown. Other DNA sequences from this sample encode an identical CDR3 as well.

The CDR3 has 14 residues. CDR1 is MNHEY, CDR2 SVGAGI, per germline. V lost 6 bases to trimming and J lost 4 bases; unmatched junction nucleotides: 2. This clonotype originated in a human donor who received a COVID-19 vaccine. V gene TRBV6-5 combines with J gene TRBJ2-7, with 14 nucleotides matching TRBD2. Sequencing was performed on CD4+ T cells from PBMCs cultured without peptide, taken before COVID-19 vaccination. Here the CDR3 reads CASRRTSGGYEQYF. CDR3 DNA: TGTGCCAGCAGACGGACTAGCGGGGGGTACGAGCAGTACTTC.